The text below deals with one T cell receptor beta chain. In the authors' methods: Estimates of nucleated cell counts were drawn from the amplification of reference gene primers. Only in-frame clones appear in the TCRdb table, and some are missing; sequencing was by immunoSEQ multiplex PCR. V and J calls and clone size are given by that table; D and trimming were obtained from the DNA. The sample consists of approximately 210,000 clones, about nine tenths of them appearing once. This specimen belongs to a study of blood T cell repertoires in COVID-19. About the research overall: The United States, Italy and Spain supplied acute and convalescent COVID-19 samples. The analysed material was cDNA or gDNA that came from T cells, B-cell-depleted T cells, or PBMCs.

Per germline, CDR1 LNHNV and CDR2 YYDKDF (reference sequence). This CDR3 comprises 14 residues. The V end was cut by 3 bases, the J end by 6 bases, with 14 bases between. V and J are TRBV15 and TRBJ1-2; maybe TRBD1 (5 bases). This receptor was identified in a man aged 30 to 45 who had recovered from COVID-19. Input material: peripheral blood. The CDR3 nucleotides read TGTGCCACCAGCAGGGGGTTCAGGGAGGATGGCTACACCTTC. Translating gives CATSRGFREDGYTF.